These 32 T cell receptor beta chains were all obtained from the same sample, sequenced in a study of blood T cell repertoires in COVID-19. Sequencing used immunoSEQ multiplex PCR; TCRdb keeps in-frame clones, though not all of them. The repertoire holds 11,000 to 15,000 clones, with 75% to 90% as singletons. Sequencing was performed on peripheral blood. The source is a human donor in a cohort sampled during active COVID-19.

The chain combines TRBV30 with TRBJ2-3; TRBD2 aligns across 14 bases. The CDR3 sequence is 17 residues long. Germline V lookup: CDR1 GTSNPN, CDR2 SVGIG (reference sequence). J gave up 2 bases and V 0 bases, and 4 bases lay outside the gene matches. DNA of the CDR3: TGTGCCTGGAGTGTGGGGGGACTAGCGGGGGTCACAGATACGCAGTATTTT. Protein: CAWSVGGLAGVTDTQYF.

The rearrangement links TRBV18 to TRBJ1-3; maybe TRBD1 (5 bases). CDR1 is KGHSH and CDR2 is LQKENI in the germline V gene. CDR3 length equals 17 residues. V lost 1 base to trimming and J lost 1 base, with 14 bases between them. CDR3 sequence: CASSPLQVISSGNTIYF. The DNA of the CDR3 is TGTGCCAGCTCACCACTACAGGTTATATCTTCTGGAAACACCATATATTTT.

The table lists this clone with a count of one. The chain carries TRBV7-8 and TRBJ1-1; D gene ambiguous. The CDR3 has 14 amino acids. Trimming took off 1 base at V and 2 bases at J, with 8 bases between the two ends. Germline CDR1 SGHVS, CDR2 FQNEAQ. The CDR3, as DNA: TGTGCCAGCAGCTTAGTCGGAGGTAACACTGAAGCTTTCTTT. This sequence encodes CASSLVGGNTEAFF.

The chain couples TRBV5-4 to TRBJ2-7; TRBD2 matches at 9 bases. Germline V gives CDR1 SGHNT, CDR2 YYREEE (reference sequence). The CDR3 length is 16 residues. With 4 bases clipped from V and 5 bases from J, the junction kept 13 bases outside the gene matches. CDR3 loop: CASSKPGLAGSHEQYF. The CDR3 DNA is TGTGCCAGCAGCAAACCGGGACTAGCAGGGTCCCACGAGCAGTACTTC.

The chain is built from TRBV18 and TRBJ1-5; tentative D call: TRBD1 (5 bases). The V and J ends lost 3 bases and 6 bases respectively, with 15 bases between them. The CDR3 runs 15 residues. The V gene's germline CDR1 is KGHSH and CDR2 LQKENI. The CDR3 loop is CASSPPGVGGQPQHF. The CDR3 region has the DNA TGTGCCAGCTCACCCCCGGGGGTGGGTGGTCAGCCCCAGCATTTT.

In DNA form, the CDR3 reads TGTGCCTGGAGTGAAACAAAACCAGGCAGATCACCCCTCCACTTT. Translated: CAWSETKPGRSPLHF. The V and J genes are TRBV30 and TRBJ1-6; D is undetermined. Between the trimmed V and J ends, which lost 1 base and 10 bases, there was a span of 17 bases. Germline assignment: CDR1 GTSNPN and CDR2 SVGIG (reference sequence). This CDR3 has 15 residues. Full variable domain (remainder filled in from reference TRBV30 and TRBJ1-6): SQTIHQWPATLVQPVGSPLSLECTVEGTSNPNLYWYRQAAGRGLQLLFYSVGIGQISSEVPQNLSASRPQDRQFILSSKKLLLSDSGFYLCAWSETKPGRSPLHFGNGTRLTVT.

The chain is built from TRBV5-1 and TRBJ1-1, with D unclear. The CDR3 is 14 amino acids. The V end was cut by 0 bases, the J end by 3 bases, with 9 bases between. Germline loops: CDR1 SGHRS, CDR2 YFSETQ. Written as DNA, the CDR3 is TGCGCCAGCAGCTTGGCCAACCAGTACACTGAAGCTTTCTTT. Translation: CASSLANQYTEAFF.

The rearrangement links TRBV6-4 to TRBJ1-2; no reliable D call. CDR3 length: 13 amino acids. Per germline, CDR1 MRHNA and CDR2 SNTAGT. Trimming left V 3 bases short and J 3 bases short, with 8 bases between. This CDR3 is CASSETRYYGYTF. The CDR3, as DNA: TGTGCCAGCAGTGAAACTAGATACTATGGCTACACCTTC.

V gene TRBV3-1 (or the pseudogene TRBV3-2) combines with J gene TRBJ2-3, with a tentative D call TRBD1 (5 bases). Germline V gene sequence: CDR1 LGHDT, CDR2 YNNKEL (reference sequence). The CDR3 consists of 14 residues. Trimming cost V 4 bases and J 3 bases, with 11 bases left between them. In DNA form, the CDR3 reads TGTGCCAGCAGCCCCGGTCCAGGGACAGATACGCAGTATTTT. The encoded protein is CASSPGPGTDTQYF.

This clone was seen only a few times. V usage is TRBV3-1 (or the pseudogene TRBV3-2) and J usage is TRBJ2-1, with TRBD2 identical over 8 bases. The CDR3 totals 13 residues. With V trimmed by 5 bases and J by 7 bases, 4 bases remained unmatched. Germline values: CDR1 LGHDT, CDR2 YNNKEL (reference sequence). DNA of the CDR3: TGTGCCAGCAGCAACGGGGGGGCAAATGAGCAGTTCTTC. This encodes CASSNGGANEQFF.

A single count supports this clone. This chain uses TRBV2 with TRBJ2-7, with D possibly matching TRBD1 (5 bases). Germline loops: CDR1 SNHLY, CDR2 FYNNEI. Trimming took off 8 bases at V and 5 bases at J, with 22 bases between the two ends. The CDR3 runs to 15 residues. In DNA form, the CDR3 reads TGTGCCAGCCGTCAGTCCTTGTCAGGGCGTGACGAGCAGTACTTC. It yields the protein CASRQSLSGRDEQYF.

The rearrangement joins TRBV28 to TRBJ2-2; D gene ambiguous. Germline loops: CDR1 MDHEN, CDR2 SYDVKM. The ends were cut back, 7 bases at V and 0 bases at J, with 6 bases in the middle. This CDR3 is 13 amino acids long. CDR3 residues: CASTQANTGELFF. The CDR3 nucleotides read TGTGCCAGCACTCAGGCGAACACCGGGGAGCTGTTTTTT.

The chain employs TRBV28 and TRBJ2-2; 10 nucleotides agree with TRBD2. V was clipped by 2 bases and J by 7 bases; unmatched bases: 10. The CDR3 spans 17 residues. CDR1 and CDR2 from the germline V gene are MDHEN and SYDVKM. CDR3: CASSLDPSGSVGGELFF. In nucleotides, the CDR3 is TGTGCCAGCAGTTTAGACCCTAGCGGGAGCGTCGGCGGGGAGCTGTTTTTT.

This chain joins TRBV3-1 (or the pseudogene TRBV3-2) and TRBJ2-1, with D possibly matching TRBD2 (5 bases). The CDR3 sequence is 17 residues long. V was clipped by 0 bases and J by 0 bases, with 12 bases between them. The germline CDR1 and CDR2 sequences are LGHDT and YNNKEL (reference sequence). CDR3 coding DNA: TGTGCCAGCAGCCAAGATAAGCGGAGCCCCTCCTACAATGAGCAGTTCTTC. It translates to CASSQDKRSPSYNEQFF.

The CDR3 region has the DNA TGTGCCAGCAGTTACCCCGATGAGCAGTTCTTC. This encodes CASSYPDEQFF. The chain links TRBV6-2 or TRBV6-3 to TRBJ2-1; D unclear. Germline V CDR1 and CDR2: MNHEY, SVGEGT. Trimming took off 2 bases at V and 8 bases at J, with 4 bases between the two ends. This CDR3 is built from 11 residues.

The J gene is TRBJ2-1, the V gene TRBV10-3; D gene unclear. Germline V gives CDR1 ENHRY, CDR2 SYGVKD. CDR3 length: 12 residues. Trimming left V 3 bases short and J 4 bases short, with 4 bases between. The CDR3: CAISDFYNEQFF. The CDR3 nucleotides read TGTGCCATCAGTGACTTTTACAATGAGCAGTTCTTC.

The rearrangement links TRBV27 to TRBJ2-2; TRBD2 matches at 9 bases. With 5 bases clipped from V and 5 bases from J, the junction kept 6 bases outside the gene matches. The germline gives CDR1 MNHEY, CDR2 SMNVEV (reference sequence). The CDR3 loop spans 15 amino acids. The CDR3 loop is CASSILAGSTGELFF. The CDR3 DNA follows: TGTGCCAGCAGTATCCTAGCGGGATCGACCGGGGAGCTGTTTTTT.

CDR3: CASSPPSQGSFYGYTF. In nucleotides, the CDR3 is TGTGCCAGCTCACCACCTAGCCAGGGGTCATTTTATGGCTACACCTTC. V is TRBV18 and J is TRBJ1-2; tentative D call: TRBD1 (6 bases). V lost 0 bases to trimming and J lost 5 bases, with 16 bases between them. The CDR3 is 16 amino acids. Germline V gene sequence: CDR1 KGHSH, CDR2 LQKENI.

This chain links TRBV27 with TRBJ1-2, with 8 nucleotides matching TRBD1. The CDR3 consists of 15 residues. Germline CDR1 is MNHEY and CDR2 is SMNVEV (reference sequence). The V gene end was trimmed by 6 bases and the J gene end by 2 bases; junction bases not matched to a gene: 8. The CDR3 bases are TGTGCCAGCAGATCAGGGGGCGCCGGGAACTATGGCTACACCTTC. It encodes CASRSGGAGNYGYTF.

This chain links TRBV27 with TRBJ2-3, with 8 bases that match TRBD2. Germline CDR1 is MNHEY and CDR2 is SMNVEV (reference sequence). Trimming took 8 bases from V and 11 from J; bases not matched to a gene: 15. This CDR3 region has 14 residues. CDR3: CASRTHSGARLQYF. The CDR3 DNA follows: TGTGCCAGCCGTACCCATAGCGGGGCCCGCCTGCAGTATTTT.

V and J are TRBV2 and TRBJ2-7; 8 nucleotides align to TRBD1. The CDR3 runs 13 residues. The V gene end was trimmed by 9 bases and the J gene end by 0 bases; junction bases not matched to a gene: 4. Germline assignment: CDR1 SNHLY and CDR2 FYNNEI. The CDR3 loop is CARSDRDSYEQYF. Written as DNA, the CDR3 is TGTGCCAGATCGGACAGGGACTCCTACGAGCAGTACTTC.

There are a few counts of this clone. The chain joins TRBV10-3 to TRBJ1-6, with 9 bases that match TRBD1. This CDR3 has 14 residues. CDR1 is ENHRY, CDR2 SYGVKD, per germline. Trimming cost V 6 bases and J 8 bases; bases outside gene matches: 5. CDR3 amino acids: CAIRLDRGYSPLHF. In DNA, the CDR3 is TGTGCCATCAGGTTGGACAGGGGATATTCACCCCTCCACTTT.

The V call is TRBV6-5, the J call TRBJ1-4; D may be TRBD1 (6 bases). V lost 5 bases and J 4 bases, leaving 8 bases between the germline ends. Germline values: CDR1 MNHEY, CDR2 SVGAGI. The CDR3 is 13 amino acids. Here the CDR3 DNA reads TGTGCCAGCAGTCGGACAGATAATGAAAAACTGTTTTTT. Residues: CASSRTDNEKLFF.

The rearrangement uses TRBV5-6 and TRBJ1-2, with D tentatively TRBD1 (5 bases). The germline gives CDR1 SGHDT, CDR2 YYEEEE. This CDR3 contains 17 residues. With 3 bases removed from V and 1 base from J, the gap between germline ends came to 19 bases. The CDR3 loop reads CASSSLRRVNFNYGYTF. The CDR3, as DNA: TGTGCCAGCAGCTCTCTCCGCAGGGTAAATTTTAACTATGGCTACACCTTC.

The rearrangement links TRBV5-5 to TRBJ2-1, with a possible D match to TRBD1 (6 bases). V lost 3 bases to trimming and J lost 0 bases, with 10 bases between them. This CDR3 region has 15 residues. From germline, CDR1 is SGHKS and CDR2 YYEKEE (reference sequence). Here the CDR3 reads CASSSGTRSYNEQFF. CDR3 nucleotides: TGTGCCAGCAGCTCGGGGACACGCTCCTACAATGAGCAGTTCTTC.

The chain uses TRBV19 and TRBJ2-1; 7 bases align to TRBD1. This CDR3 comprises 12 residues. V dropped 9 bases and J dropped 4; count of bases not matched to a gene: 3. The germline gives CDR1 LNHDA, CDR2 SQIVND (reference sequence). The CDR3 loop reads CASRGQYNEQFF. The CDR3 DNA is TGTGCCAGCCGGGGACAGTACAATGAGCAGTTCTTC.

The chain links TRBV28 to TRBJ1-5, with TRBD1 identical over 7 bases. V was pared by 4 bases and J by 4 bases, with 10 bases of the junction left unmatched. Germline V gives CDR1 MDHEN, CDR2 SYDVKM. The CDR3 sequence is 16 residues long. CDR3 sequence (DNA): TGTGCCAGCAGTTCACGAACGACAGGGCTAAATCAGCCCCAGCATTTT. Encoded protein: CASSSRTTGLNQPQHF.

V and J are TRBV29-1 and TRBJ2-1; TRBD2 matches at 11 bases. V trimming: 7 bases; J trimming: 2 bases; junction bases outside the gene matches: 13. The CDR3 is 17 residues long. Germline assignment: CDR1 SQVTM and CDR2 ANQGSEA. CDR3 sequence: CSAYSQTSGTTYNEQFF. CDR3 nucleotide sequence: TGCAGCGCCTATAGTCAGACTAGCGGGACTACCTACAATGAGCAGTTCTTC.

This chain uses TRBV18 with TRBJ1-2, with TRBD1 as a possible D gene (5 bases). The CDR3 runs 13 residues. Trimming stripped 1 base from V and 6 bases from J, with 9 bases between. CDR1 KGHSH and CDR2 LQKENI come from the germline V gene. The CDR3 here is CASSPLAGDGYTF. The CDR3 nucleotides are TGTGCCAGCTCACCACTGGCGGGGGATGGCTACACCTTC.

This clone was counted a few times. The CDR3 is CASSMNRVEQYF. DNA of the CDR3: TGTGCCAGCAGTATGAACAGGGTCGAGCAGTACTTC. This sequence joins TRBV7-9 and TRBJ2-7, with D perhaps matching TRBD1 (6 bases). The germline V gene encodes CDR1 SEHNR and CDR2 FQNEAQ (reference sequence). This CDR3 has 12 amino acids. Trimming cost V 6 bases and J 6 bases, with 12 bases left between them.

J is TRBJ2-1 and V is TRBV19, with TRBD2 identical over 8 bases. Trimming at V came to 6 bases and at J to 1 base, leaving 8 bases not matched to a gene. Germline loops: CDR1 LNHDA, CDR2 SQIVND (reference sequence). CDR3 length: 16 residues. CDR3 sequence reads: CASSSTSGLSYNEQFF. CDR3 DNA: TGTGCCAGTAGCTCAACTAGCGGTCTTTCCTACAATGAGCAGTTCTTC.

The CDR3 region is CATSVQGDEKLFF. The CDR3 DNA is TGTGCCACCAGCGTCCAGGGGGATGAAAAACTGTTTTTT. This chain connects TRBV15 to TRBJ1-4; 7 bases line up with TRBD1. The CDR3 is 13 residues long. CDR1 and CDR2 (germline): LNHNV, YYDKDF (reference sequence). With V trimmed by 5 bases and J by 6 bases, 3 bases remained unmatched.